The present T cell receptor beta chain was sequenced within a study of T cells in Graves' hyperthyroidism and ophthalmopathy. Points from the study as a whole: Model-based prediction identified ophthalmopathy a median approximately 6 months prior to its onset.

RNA transcripts gave rise to amplified TCR beta CDR3 regions. The HTBI primer set served for first-round RT-PCR of the TCR CDR3. TCRdb redid the calling of the multiplex PCR reads with MiXCR, one entry per CDR3 protein. In the table there are approximately 510,000 distinct CDR3 sequences, approximately 48% of which are singletons. Of note for this clonotype: The antigen is undetermined. One end of the junction is discordant with germline, which a read error may explain.

CDR3 length equals 14 residues. The germline CDR1 and CDR2 sequences are SEHNR and FQNEAQ (reference sequence). Uncontrolled infection, other autoimmune disease, pregnancy or lactation barred patients from enrollment. The TCR comes from an adult woman with Graves' disease, either hyperthyroidism or ophthalmopathy (not recorded which). This chain links TRBV7-9 with TRBJ2-7; tentatively, D is TRBD2 (6 bases). Sequenced sample: peripheral blood or thyroid tissue (not recorded which). The CDR3 is CASGPGTGSYEQYF. CDR3 coding DNA: TGTGCCAGCGGCCCCGGGACTGGCTCCTATGAGCAGTACTTC.